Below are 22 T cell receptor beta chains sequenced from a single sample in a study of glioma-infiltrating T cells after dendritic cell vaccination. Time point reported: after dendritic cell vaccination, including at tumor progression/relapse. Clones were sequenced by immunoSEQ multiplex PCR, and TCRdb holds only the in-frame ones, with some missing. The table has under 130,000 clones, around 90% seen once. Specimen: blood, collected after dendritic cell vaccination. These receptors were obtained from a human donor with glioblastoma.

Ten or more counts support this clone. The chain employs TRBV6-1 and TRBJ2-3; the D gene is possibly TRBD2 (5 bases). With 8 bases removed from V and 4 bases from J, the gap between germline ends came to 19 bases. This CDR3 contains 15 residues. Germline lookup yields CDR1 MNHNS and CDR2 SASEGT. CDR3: CASAGISSGADTQYF. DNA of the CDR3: TGTGCCAGCGCAGGAATATCTTCCGGGGCAGATACGCAGTATTTT.

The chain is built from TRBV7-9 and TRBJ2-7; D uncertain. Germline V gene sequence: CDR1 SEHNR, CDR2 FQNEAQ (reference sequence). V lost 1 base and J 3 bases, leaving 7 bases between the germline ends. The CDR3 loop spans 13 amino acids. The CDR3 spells CASSLDGGYEQYF. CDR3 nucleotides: TGTGCCAGCAGCTTAGATGGCGGCTACGAGCAGTACTTC. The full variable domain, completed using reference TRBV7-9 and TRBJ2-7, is DTGVSQNPRHKITKRGQNVTFRCDPISEHNRLYWYRQTLGQGPEFLTYFQNEAQLEKSRLLSDRFSAERPKGSFSTLEIQRTEQGDSAMYLCASSLDGGYEQYFGPGTRLTVT.

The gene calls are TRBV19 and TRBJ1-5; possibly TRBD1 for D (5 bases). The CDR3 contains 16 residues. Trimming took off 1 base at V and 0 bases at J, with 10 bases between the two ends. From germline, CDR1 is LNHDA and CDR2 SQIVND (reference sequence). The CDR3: CASSIGRRGSNQPQHF. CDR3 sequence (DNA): TGTGCCAGTAGTATAGGTCGAAGGGGTAGCAATCAGCCCCAGCATTTT.

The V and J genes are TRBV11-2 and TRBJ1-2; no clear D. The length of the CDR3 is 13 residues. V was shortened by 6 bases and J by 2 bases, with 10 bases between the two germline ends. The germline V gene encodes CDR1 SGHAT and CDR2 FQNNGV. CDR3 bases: TGTGCCAGCAGTTACACAGCCAACTATGGCTACACCTTC. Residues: CASSYTANYGYTF.

CDR3 nucleotides: TGTGCCAGCAGCTCACAGGGGGCCGGCAGCAATCAGCCCCAGCATTTT. This encodes CASSSQGAGSNQPQHF. The gene calls are TRBV11-2 and TRBJ1-5, with 9 bases that match TRBD1. The CDR3 contains 16 residues. Germline V lookup: CDR1 SGHAT, CDR2 FQNNGV. The J segment lost 1 base and the V segment lost 4 bases, leaving 5 bases of the junction unmatched.

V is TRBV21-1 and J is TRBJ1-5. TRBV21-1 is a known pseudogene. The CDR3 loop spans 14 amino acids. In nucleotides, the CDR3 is TGTGCCAGCAGCAATCTGAACTCGAGGCAGCCCCAGCATTTT. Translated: CASSNLNSRQPQHF.

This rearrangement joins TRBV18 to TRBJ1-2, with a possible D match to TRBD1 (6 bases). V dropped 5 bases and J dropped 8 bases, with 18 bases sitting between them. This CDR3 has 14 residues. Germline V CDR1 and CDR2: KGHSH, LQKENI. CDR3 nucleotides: TGTGCCAGCTCAGCCGGGCCAGGGGCTAGAGGCTACACCTTC. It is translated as CASSAGPGARGYTF.

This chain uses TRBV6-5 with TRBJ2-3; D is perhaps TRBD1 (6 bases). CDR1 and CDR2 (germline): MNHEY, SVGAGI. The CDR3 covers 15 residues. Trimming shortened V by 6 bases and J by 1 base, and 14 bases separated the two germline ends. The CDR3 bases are TGTGCCAGCAGCCAGACTCAGGGGCGCACAGATACGCAGTATTTT. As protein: CASSQTQGRTDTQYF.

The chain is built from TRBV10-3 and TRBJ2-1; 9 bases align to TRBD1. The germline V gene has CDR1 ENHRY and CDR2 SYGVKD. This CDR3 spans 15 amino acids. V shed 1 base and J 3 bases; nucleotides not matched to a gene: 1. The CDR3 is CAISEWTGDYNEQFF. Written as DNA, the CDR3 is TGTGCCATCAGTGAGTGGACAGGGGACTACAATGAGCAGTTCTTC.

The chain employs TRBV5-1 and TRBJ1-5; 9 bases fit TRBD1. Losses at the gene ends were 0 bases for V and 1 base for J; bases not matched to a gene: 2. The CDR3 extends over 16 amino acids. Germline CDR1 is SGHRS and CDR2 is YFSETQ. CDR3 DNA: TGCGCCAGCAGCTTGGACGGGACAGGGAGCAATCAGCCCCAGCATTTT. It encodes CASSLDGTGSNQPQHF.

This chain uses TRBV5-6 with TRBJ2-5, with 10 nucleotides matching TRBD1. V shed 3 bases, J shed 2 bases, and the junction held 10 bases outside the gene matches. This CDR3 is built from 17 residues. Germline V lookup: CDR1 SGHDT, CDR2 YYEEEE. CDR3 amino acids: CASSSRTGGFVQETQYF. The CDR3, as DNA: TGTGCCAGCAGCTCCAGGACAGGGGGATTTGTTCAAGAGACCCAGTACTTC.

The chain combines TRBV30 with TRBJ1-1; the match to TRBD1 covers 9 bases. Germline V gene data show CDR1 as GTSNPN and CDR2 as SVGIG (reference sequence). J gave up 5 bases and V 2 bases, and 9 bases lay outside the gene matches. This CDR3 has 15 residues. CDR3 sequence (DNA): TGTGCCTGGAGTTTAACAGGGGGCCTTCGGACTGAAGCTTTCTTT. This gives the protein CAWSLTGGLRTEAFF.

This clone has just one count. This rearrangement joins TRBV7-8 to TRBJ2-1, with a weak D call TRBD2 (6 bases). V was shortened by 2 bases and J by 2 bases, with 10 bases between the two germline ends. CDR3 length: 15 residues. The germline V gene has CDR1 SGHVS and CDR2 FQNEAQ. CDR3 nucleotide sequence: TGTGCCAGCAGCTTAACGCCGGGGGCCTACAATGAGCAGTTCTTC. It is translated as CASSLTPGAYNEQFF.

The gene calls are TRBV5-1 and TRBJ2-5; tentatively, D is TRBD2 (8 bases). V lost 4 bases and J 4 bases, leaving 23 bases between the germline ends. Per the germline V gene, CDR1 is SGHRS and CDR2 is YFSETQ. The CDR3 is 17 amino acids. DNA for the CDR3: TGCGCCAGCAGCAAAGGGAGTAGCGGGACAGTCGGAGAGACCCAGTACTTC. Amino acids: CASSKGSSGTVGETQYF.

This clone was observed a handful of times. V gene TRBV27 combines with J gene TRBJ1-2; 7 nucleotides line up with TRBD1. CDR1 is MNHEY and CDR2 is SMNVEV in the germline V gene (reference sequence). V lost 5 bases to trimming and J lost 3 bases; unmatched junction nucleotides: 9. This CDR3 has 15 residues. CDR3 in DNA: TGTGCCAGCAGTCCACGACAGGGTGCGCACTATGGCTACACCTTC. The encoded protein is CASSPRQGAHYGYTF.

The CDR3 loop reads CASSPYGGRSHEQYF. The CDR3 nucleotides read TGTGCCAGCAGCCCGTATGGGGGGAGGAGCCACGAGCAGTACTTC. The chain employs TRBV7-6 and TRBJ2-7, with D possibly matching TRBD2 (6 bases). The CDR3 runs 15 residues. Germline CDR1 is SGHVS and CDR2 is FNYEAQ. The ends were cut back, 5 bases at V and 5 bases at J, with 19 bases in the middle. The full variable domain, with the rest looked up from reference TRBV7-6 and TRBJ2-7, is GAGVSQSPRYKVTKRGQDVALRCDPISGHVSLYWYRQALGQGPEFLTYFNYEAQQDKSGLPNDRFSAERPEGSISTLTIQRTEQRDSAMYRCASSPYGGRSHEQYFGPGTRLTVT.

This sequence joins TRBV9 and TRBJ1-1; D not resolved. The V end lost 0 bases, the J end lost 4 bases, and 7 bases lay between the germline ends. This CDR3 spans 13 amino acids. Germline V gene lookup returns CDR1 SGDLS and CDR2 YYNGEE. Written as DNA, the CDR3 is TGTGCCAGCAGCGTAGTTGGGAGCACTGAAGCTTTCTTT. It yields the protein CASSVVGSTEAFF.

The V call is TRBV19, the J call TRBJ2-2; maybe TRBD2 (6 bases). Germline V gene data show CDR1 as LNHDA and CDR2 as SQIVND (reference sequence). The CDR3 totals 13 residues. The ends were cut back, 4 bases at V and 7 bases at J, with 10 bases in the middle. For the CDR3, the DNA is TGTGCCAGTAGTACCTCGGGGGACGGGGAGCTGTTTTTT. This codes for CASSTSGDGELFF. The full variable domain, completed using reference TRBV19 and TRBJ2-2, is DGGITQSPKYLFRKEGQNVTLSCEQNLNHDAMYWYRQDPGQGLRLIYYSQIVNDFQKGDIAEGYSVSREKKESFPLTVTSAQKNPTAFYLCASSTSGDGELFFGEGSRLTVL.

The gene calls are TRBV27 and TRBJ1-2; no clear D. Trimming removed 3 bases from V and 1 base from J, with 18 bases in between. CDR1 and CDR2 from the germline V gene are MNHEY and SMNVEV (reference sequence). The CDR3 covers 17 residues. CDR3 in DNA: TGTGCCAGCAGTTTGAGGGCCCAGGTTAACATTAACTATGGCTACACCTTC. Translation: CASSLRAQVNINYGYTF.

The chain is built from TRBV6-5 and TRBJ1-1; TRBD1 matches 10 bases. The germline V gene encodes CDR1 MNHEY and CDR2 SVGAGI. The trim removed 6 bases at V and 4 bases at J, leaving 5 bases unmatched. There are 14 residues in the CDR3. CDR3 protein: CASSSTGGGTEAFF. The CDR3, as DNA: TGTGCCAGCAGCTCGACAGGGGGCGGCACTGAAGCTTTCTTT.

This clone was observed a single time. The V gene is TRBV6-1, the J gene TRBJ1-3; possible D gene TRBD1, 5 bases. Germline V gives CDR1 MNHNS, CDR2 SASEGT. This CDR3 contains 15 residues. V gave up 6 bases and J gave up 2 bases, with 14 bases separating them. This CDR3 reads CASSREGGAGNTIYF. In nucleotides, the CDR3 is TGTGCCAGCAGCCGGGAGGGAGGGGCTGGAAACACCATATATTTT.

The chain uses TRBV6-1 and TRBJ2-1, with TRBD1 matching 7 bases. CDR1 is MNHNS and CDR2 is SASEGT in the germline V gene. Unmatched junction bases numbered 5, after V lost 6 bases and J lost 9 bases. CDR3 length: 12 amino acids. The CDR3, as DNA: TGTGCCAGCAGAGTACAGGGGACTGAGCAGTTCTTC. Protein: CASRVQGTEQFF.